This is a list of T cell receptor beta chains from one sample in a study of T-cell reconstitution after alpha-beta-depleted transplantation in children. TCRdb processed the PCR reads anew with MiXCR; each CDR3 protein has one entry. The sample has 640,000 or so distinct CDR3 sequences, around 16% seen once; the top ten hold 1.1%. This specimen consisted of PBMCs from the stem cell graft donor, obtained from the stem cell graft. These receptors all stem from a human donor who donated a stem cell graft to a child with acute myeloid leukemia. Each CDR3 is given with its conserved first and last residue. D genes are given only for firm matches. The listing skips clone size in some rows; elsewhere it reads once, few, many or a size class.

many | TRBJ2-1 | - | TRBV27 | TGTGCCATCATGGGGCGGAACAATGAGCAGTTCTTC | CAIMGRNNEQFF
- | TRBJ2-7 | - | TRBV7-9 | TGTGCCAGCACCAAAGAGGGGGTAACTTACGAGCAGTACTTC | CASTKEGVTYEQYF
many | TRBJ2-7 | TRBD1 | TRBV27 | TGTGCCAGCAGTCCCCATGCAGGGGGTGGTTACGAGCAGTACTTC | CASSPHAGGGYEQYF
- | TRBJ2-7 | TRBD2 | TRBV6-2/TRBV6-3 | TGTGCCAGCAGCACTGGACTAGCGGTCTCCTACGAGCAGGACTTC | CASSTGLAVSYEQDF
many | TRBJ2-3 | - | TRBV12-3/TRBV12-4 | TGTGCCAGCAGTTTCAGAGCAGATACGCAGTATTTT | CASSFRADTQYF
- | TRBJ1-1 | TRBD1 | TRBV7-9 | TGTGCCAGCAGCCCTTTTCCCGGGACAGGTAACACTGAAGCTTTCTTT | CASSPFPGTGNTEAFF
- | TRBJ1-1 | TRBD1 | TRBV9 | TGTGCCAGCAGCGTCGTCAGGGGGAAGGGAAACACTGAAGCTTTCTTT | CASSVVRGKGNTEAFF
- | TRBJ2-7 | TRBD2 | TRBV11-3 | TGTGCCAGCAGCCGCGGACTAGCGCGATCCTACGAGCAGTACTTC | CASSRGLARSYEQYF
- | TRBJ2-5 | - | TRBV12-3/TRBV12-4 | TGTGCCAGCAACCTCCCGAACTCTCAAGAGACCCAGTACTTC | CASNLPNSQETQYF
many | TRBJ2-7 | - | TRBV15 | TGTGCCACCAGCAGAGATTTGTACGAGCAGTACTTC | CATSRDLYEQYF
- | TRBJ2-2 | - | TRBV11-3 | TGTGCCAGCAGCCCAGGACAATCCGCGAACACCGGGGAGCTGTTTTTT | CASSPGQSANTGELFF
- | TRBJ1-6 | - | TRBV7-9 | TGTGCCAGCAGCTTGTTCGGGGTCTCCTATAATTCACCCCTCCACTTT | CASSLFGVSYNSPLHF
- | TRBJ2-7 | TRBD1 | TRBV29-1 | TGCAGCGTAGGACAGGGCGGGGTCGAGCAGTACTTC | CSVGQGGVEQYF
few | TRBJ1-5 | - | TRBV6-1 | TGTGCCAGCAGACCCGACTCGGGGGCGGAAGGGAGCAATCAGCCCCAGCATTTT | CASRPDSGAEGSNQPQHF
few | TRBJ2-2 | TRBD1 | TRBV7-3 | TGTGCCAGCCAACAGGGGGCGAGCACCGGGGAGCTGTTTTTT | CASQQGASTGELFF
- | TRBJ1-1 | - | TRBV5-6 | TGTGCCAGCAGCTCCCCGGGTGGGAACACTGAAGCTTTCTTT | CASSSPGGNTEAFF
- | TRBJ2-7 | - | TRBV9 | TGTGCCAACAGCGAGCGTCAGGAGCAGTACTTC | CANSERQEQYF
- | TRBJ1-5 | - | TRBV2 | TGTGCCAGCATCAGGGGTCGCAATCAGCCCCAGCATTTT | CASIRGRNQPQHF
few | TRBJ1-5 | - | TRBV29-1 | TGCAGCGTTGAATTGGGGCTGGGTCAGCCCCAGCATTTT | CSVELGLGQPQHF
many | TRBJ1-1 | - | TRBV5-5 | TGTGCCAGCAGCCTGACGGGGGCAGCTTTCTTT | CASSLTGAAFF
- | TRBJ2-1 | TRBD1 | TRBV20-1 | TGCAGTGCCGTTCGGGACAGGGGGATGAAGGTAAACAATGAGCAGTTCTTC | CSAVRDRGMKVNNEQFF
many | TRBJ2-3 | - | TRBV5-6 | TGTGCCAGCGGACAAGGCGGGGCAGATACGCAGTATTTT | CASGQGGADTQYF
many | TRBJ1-1 | TRBD1 | TRBV20-1 | TGCAGTGCTAGAGCAGGAGGGGGCTTGAACACTGAAGCTTTCTTT | CSARAGGGLNTEAFF
many | TRBJ2-3 | - | TRBV15 | TGTGCCACCAGCGAGCGAGGTTCAGATACGCAGTATTTT | CATSERGSDTQYF
few | TRBJ1-4 | - | TRBV29-1 | TGCAGCGTTGTCGACGGAATCGAAAAACTGTTTTTT | CSVVDGIEKLFF
- | TRBJ1-2 | - | TRBV6-5 | TGTGCCAGCAGTTATGGCAGCCACGGAGGCTACACCTTC | CASSYGSHGGYTF
few | TRBJ2-3 | - | TRBV24-1 | TGTGCCACCAGTGATCCTGTAACCACAGATACGCAGTATTTT | CATSDPVTTDTQYF
- | TRBJ2-7 | TRBD2 | TRBV5-6 | TGTGCCAGCAGCCGTGAGCGGGGGGCCTACGAGCAGTACTTC | CASSRERGAYEQYF
many | TRBJ2-1 | TRBD2 | TRBV29-1 | TGCAGTGTAGGACTAGCGGGGGGATACAATGAGCAGTTCTTC | CSVGLAGGYNEQFF